A single sample is the source of the 27 T cell receptor beta chains below, sequenced in a study of blood T cell repertoires in COVID-19. The method was immunoSEQ multiplex PCR; TCRdb's version includes in-frame clones alone and lacks a portion of them. The sample records about 270,000 clones, 80% to 90% being singletons. Sequencing input: PBMCs or T cells enriched from blood (not recorded which). The receptors derive from a woman aged 18-30 years who had recovered from COVID-19.

For the CDR3, the DNA is TGCGCCAGCAGCCCAACCAGGCCAATCCGGGACAGGGCGCACTATGGCTACACCTTC. Protein product: CASSPTRPIRDRAHYGYTF. The chain couples TRBV4-1 to TRBJ1-2; 9 bases match TRBD1. This CDR3 is 19 amino acids long. Germline-derived CDR1 and CDR2 are MGHRA and YSYEKL. Germline trimming cut 4 bases from V and 3 bases from J; bases unmatched to any gene: 18.

This clone was recorded only once. This chain joins TRBV19 and TRBJ1-1; weak D call: TRBD1 (6 bases). Looked up from germline, CDR1 is LNHDA and CDR2 is SQIVND (reference sequence). V was cut by 2 bases and J by 4 bases, with 11 bases left in between. CDR3 length equals 14 residues. Here the CDR3 DNA reads TGTGCCAGTAGTATACTCTCGACAGGCACTGAAGCTTTCTTT. Its translation is CASSILSTGTEAFF.

In this sample, this clone turned up once. The rearrangement uses TRBV5-1 and TRBJ2-3; D remains unclear. V was clipped by 7 bases and J by 4 bases, with 16 bases between them. This CDR3 is 14 amino acids long. Germline values: CDR1 SGHRS, CDR2 YFSETQ. The CDR3 coding sequence is TGCGCCAGCGCGATGGGCCCCCCGGCAGATACGCAGTATTTT. Translation gives CASAMGPPADTQYF.

The chain combines TRBV7-2 with TRBJ1-2, with D unresolved. CDR1 is SGHTA, CDR2 FQGNSA, per germline. CDR3 size: 15 residues. Trimming removed 1 base at V and 4 bases at J, with 13 bases between. This chain's CDR3 is CASSLGAVGSYGYTF. The CDR3 coding sequence is TGTGCCAGCAGCTTAGGGGCGGTGGGGAGCTATGGCTACACCTTC.

This chain links TRBV9 with TRBJ1-6, with 8 nucleotides matching TRBD1. The V gene end was trimmed by 5 bases and the J gene end by 13 bases; junction bases not matched to a gene: 11. The CDR3 consists of 14 residues. Per germline, CDR1 SGDLS and CDR2 YYNGEE. The CDR3: CASRDRGLKSPLHF. The CDR3 DNA reads as TGTGCCAGCAGAGACAGGGGACTCAAATCTCCCCTCCACTTT.

This clone has just a few counts. The chain has TRBV2 and TRBJ2-7; 10 nucleotides line up with TRBD2. Germline trimming cut 7 bases from V and 5 bases from J; bases unmatched to any gene: 5. CDR3 size: 13 residues. In germline, CDR1 is SNHLY, CDR2 FYNNEI. CDR3 region: CASKKRGGDEQYF. The CDR3 nucleotides are TGTGCCAGCAAAAAGCGGGGGGGCGACGAGCAGTACTTC.

This rearrangement joins TRBV5-5 to TRBJ1-4; 10 nucleotides align to TRBD1. Trimming took 4 bases from V and 5 from J; bases not matched to a gene: 5. Germline V gene sequence: CDR1 SGHKS, CDR2 YYEKEE (reference sequence). The CDR3 runs 15 residues. The CDR3 sequence is CASSGRTGGNEKLFF. The CDR3, as DNA: TGTGCCAGCAGCGGGAGGACAGGGGGAAATGAAAAACTGTTTTTT.

The chain is built from TRBV11-2 and TRBJ1-5; TRBD1 is a possible D gene (5 bases). The CDR3 is 16 amino acids. V was pared by 5 bases and J by 1 base, with 15 bases between. CDR1 is SGHAT and CDR2 is FQNNGV in the germline V gene. This CDR3 is CASSRFGGRSNQPQHF. CDR3 in DNA: TGTGCCAGCAGCCGGTTCGGGGGGAGGAGCAATCAGCCCCAGCATTTT.

This chain connects TRBV5-4 to TRBJ1-2, with D uncertain. Germline V gives CDR1 SGHNT, CDR2 YYREEE (reference sequence). Trimming pared 0 bases from V and 8 bases from J, leaving 5 bases between. The CDR3 covers 11 residues. The CDR3 bases are TGTGCCAGCAGCTTGGCCGCGGGCTACACCTTC. Its protein product is CASSLAAGYTF.

The chain employs TRBV6-5 and TRBJ1-5, with 7 bases lining up with TRBD1. V shed 7 bases and J 8 bases; nucleotides not matched to a gene: 5. Germline assignment: CDR1 MNHEY and CDR2 SVGAGI. The CDR3 consists of 12 residues. The CDR3 here is CASMDRTKPQHF. The CDR3 region has the DNA TGTGCCAGCATGGACAGGACAAAGCCCCAGCATTTT.

This clone was observed a single time. The rearrangement joins TRBV28 to TRBJ1-1, with 11 bases matching TRBD1. Germline assignment: CDR1 MDHEN and CDR2 SYDVKM. The V gene end was trimmed by 11 bases and the J gene end by 7 bases; junction bases not matched to a gene: 6. This CDR3 region has 12 residues. For the CDR3, the DNA is TGTGCCGCAAGCGGGACAGGGGGTGAAGCTTTCTTT. This sequence encodes CAASGTGGEAFF.

This chain connects TRBV5-1 to TRBJ1-1; D is ambiguous. Trimming left V 4 bases short and J 1 base short, with 17 bases between. Germline CDR1 reads SGHRS; CDR2 reads YFSETQ. This CDR3 has 16 amino acids. CDR3 in amino acids: CASSEGEAWGNTEAFF. The CDR3 DNA sequence: TGCGCCAGCAGCGAGGGTGAGGCATGGGGGAACACTGAAGCTTTCTTT. Drawing the rest from reference TRBV5-1 and TRBJ1-1, the complete variable domain is KAGVTQTPRYLIKTRGQQVTLSCSPISGHRSVSWYQQTPGQGLQFLFEYFSETQRNKGNFPGRFSGRQFSNSRSEMNVSTLELGDSALYLCASSEGEAWGNTEAFFGQGTRLTVV.

The chain carries TRBV2 and TRBJ2-5; TRBD2 matches at 7 bases. Germline CDR1 and CDR2: SNHLY and FYNNEI. The CDR3 sequence is 15 residues long. V dropped 4 bases and J dropped 5; count of bases not matched to a gene: 10. The CDR3 here is CASSVISGVGETQYF. CDR3 sequence (DNA): TGTGCCAGCAGTGTCATCAGCGGGGTGGGGGAGACCCAGTACTTC.

The chain uses TRBV7-2 and TRBJ2-7; maybe TRBD1 (6 bases). V was trimmed by 1 base and J by 3 bases, leaving 10 bases between them. The germline CDR1 and CDR2 sequences are SGHTA and FQGNSA. CDR3 length: 14 residues. As DNA, the CDR3 is TGTGCCAGCAGCTTAGGGGACATTTTCTACGAGCAGTACTTC. Protein product: CASSLGDIFYEQYF.

The chain joins TRBV2 to TRBJ1-3, with TRBD1 matching over 7 bases. V trimming: 6 bases; J trimming: 3 bases; junction bases outside the gene matches: 5. The CDR3 is 14 residues long. Germline lookup yields CDR1 SNHLY and CDR2 FYNNEI. CDR3 sequence: CASRGDRVGNTIYF. In DNA, the CDR3 is TGTGCCAGCAGGGGTGACAGGGTTGGAAACACCATATATTTT. The whole variable domain, filled in from reference TRBV2 and TRBJ1-3, reads EPEVTQTPSHQVTQMGQEVILRCVPISNHLYFYWYRQILGQKVEFLVSFYNNEISEKSEIFDDQFSVERPDGSNFTLKIRSTKLEDSAMYFCASRGDRVGNTIYFGEGSWLTVV.

V gene TRBV6-5 combines with J gene TRBJ2-7; 7 nucleotides match TRBD2. The V segment lost 7 bases and the J segment 4 bases; nucleotides outside the gene matches: 7. The CDR3 runs 13 residues. Germline loops: CDR1 MNHEY, CDR2 SVGAGI. The CDR3 region is CASNGGGGYEQYF. CDR3 sequence (DNA): TGTGCCAGCAACGGTGGGGGGGGTTACGAGCAGTACTTC.

The chain employs TRBV6-5 and TRBJ1-1, with D uncertain. Per the germline V gene, CDR1 is MNHEY and CDR2 is SVGAGI. Between the trimmed V and J ends, which lost 1 base and 3 bases, there was a span of 12 bases. This CDR3 has 15 residues. The CDR3 coding sequence is TGTGCCAGCAGTTACTTGAGCCGGCAGGACACTGAAGCTTTCTTT. Amino acids: CASSYLSRQDTEAFF.

The CDR3, as DNA: TGTGCCAGCAGCTTACATGGAGGCATGAACACTGAAGCTTTCTTT. Translation gives CASSLHGGMNTEAFF. The V and J genes are TRBV7-8 and TRBJ1-1; no clear D. This CDR3 spans 15 amino acids. The germline CDR1 and CDR2 sequences are SGHVS and FQNEAQ. V lost 2 bases and J 0 bases, leaving 10 bases between the germline ends.

The V gene is TRBV2, the J gene TRBJ2-5; tentative D call: TRBD1 (6 bases). CDR1 is SNHLY and CDR2 is FYNNEI in the germline V gene. The CDR3 has 13 amino acids. The ends were cut back, 1 base at V and 9 bases at J, with 12 bases in the middle. The CDR3 DNA reads as TGTGCCAGCAGTGAAGGGGGGCCCTGGGCCCAGTACTTC. It is translated as CASSEGGPWAQYF.

The chain has TRBV19 and TRBJ1-2; D unclear. Germline V gene lookup returns CDR1 LNHDA and CDR2 SQIVND (reference sequence). The CDR3 extends over 13 amino acids. Trimming cost V 3 bases and J 7 bases, with 12 bases left between them. CDR3 nucleotides: TGTGCCAGTAGTATCGCGGGAACGGGTGGCTACACCTTC. Protein product: CASSIAGTGGYTF.

This clone was picked up one time. The rearrangement links TRBV5-6 to TRBJ1-6; the D is unclear. The CDR3 has 13 amino acids. The germline V and J ends were trimmed by 2 bases and 10 bases, with 10 bases remaining between them. The germline V gene has CDR1 SGHDT and CDR2 YYEEEE. The CDR3 sequence: CASSFEGGSPLHF. In DNA form, the CDR3 reads TGTGCCAGCAGCTTCGAGGGAGGATCACCCCTCCACTTT.

In DNA form, the CDR3 reads TGTGCCAGCAGTTTTGTCCAGGGCACTGAAGCTTTCTTT. Protein sequence: CASSFVQGTEAFF. The chain joins TRBV12-3 or TRBV12-4 to TRBJ1-1, with D tentatively TRBD1 (5 bases). V was pared by 3 bases and J by 4 bases, with 9 bases between. The CDR3 spans 13 residues.

This sequence joins TRBV7-9 and TRBJ1-2; 11 bases are shared with TRBD1. Germline V CDR1 and CDR2: SEHNR, FQNEAQ (reference sequence). Unmatched junction bases numbered 5, after V lost 3 bases and J lost 5 bases. The CDR3 is 15 residues long. CDR3 sequence reads: CASSFGQGAGYGYTF. The CDR3, as DNA: TGTGCCAGCAGCTTCGGACAGGGGGCAGGGTATGGCTACACCTTC.

The V and J genes are TRBV20-1 and TRBJ2-2; D not resolved. V was pared by 6 bases and J by 1 base, with 3 bases between. Germline assignment: CDR1 DFQATT and CDR2 SNEGSKA (reference sequence). The CDR3 runs to 11 residues. CDR3: CSAWNTGELFF. In DNA form, the CDR3 reads TGCAGTGCCTGGAACACCGGGGAGCTGTTTTTT.

The rearrangement links TRBV2 to TRBJ2-5; maybe TRBD1 (5 bases). Germline CDR1 is SNHLY and CDR2 is FYNNEI. The CDR3 is made up of 12 amino acids. V was trimmed by 2 bases and J by 5 bases, leaving 6 bases between them. Here the CDR3 DNA reads TGTGCCAGCAGTGAACAGGGTGAGACCCAGTACTTC. Its translation is CASSEQGETQYF.

This chain's CDR3 is CASSLDQGTQYF. DNA of the CDR3: TGTGCCAGCAGCTTAGACCAGGGTACCCAGTACTTC. The chain combines TRBV11-3 with TRBJ2-5; a possible D gene is TRBD1 (5 bases). The CDR3 is 12 residues long. From germline, CDR1 is SGHNT and CDR2 YENEEA. V was cut by 0 bases and J by 8 bases, with 7 bases left in between. The variable domain in full, with the rest retrieved from reference TRBV11-3 and TRBJ2-5, is EAGVVQSPRYKIIEKKQPVAFWCNPISGHNTLYWYLQNLGQGPELLIRYENEEAVDDSQLPKDRFSAERLKGVDSTLKIQPAELGDSAVYLCASSLDQGTQYFGPGTRLLVL.

The chain combines TRBV29-1 with TRBJ1-2, with 7 bases matching TRBD1. Germline V gives CDR1 SQVTM, CDR2 ANQGSEA. V was clipped by 7 bases and J by 8 bases; unmatched bases: 10. The CDR3 runs to 12 residues. This chain's CDR3 is CSGGTEIRGYTF. CDR3 DNA: TGCAGCGGAGGGACAGAGATCAGAGGCTACACCTTC.